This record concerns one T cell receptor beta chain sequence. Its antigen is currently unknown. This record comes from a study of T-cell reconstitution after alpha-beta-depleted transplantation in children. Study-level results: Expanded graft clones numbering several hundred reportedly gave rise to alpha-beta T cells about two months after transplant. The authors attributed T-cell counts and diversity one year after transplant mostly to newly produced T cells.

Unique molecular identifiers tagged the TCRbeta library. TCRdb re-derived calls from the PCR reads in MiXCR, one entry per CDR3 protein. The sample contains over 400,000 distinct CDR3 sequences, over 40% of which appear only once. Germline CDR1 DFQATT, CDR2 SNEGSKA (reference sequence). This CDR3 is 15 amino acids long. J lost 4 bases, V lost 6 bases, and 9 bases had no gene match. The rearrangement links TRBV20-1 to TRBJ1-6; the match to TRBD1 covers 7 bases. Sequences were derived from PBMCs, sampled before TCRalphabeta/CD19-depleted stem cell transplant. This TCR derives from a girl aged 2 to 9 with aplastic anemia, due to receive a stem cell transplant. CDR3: CSAGGQDPYNSPLHF. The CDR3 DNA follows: TGCAGTGCGGGAGGACAGGACCCTTATAATTCACCCCTCCACTTT.